The next 26 T cell receptor beta chains were all read from a single sample in a study of cytomegalovirus exposure and HLA in healthy donors. The PCR ran on 60 Vbeta and 13 Jbeta primers. TCRdb keeps only in-frame clones here, not all; method: immunoSEQ multiplex PCR. This table holds under 150,000 clones, more than 75% found once. The sequenced sample consisted of PBMCs. These TCRs come from a woman in her 40s in good health and CMV-seropositive.

The chain links TRBV5-1 to TRBJ2-5; 12 bases are a match to TRBD2. Germline V gives CDR1 SGHRS, CDR2 YFSETQ. CDR3 length: 16 residues. J lost 1 base, V lost 5 bases, and 6 bases had no gene match. Written as DNA, the CDR3 is TGCGCCAGCAGACTAGCGGGAGGACCGCTCCAAGAGACCCAGTACTTC. It translates to CASRLAGGPLQETQYF.

J is TRBJ2-5 and V is TRBV19; 7 bases align to TRBD1. With V trimmed by 2 bases and J by 5 bases, 5 bases remained unmatched. In germline, CDR1 is LNHDA, CDR2 SQIVND (reference sequence). CDR3 length: 14 amino acids. DNA of the CDR3: TGTGCCAGTAGTATATCCACAGGGGTGGAGACCCAGTACTTC. Its protein product is CASSISTGVETQYF.

The count of this clone is one. This chain joins TRBV27 and TRBJ1-2, with D maybe TRBD1 (5 bases). This CDR3 region has 15 residues. V was trimmed by 2 bases and J by 5 bases, leaving 15 bases between them. The V gene's germline CDR1 is MNHEY and CDR2 SMNVEV (reference sequence). In nucleotides, the CDR3 is TGTGCCAGCAGTTTAAGAATGGGGCCCAATTATGGCTACACCTTC. This encodes CASSLRMGPNYGYTF.

This clone was seen more than once but under ten times. The chain combines TRBV5-1 with TRBJ2-7; the match to TRBD2 covers 13 bases. Trimming took 4 bases from V and 4 from J; bases not matched to a gene: 8. Germline loops: CDR1 SGHRS, CDR2 YFSETQ. This CDR3 has 16 amino acids. The CDR3 DNA reads TGCGCCAGCAGCCCGACCGGGACTAGCGGGAAATACGAGCAGTACTTC. Its protein is CASSPTGTSGKYEQYF. Filled out from reference TRBV5-1 and TRBJ2-7, the complete variable domain reads KAGVTQTPRYLIKTRGQQVTLSCSPISGHRSVSWYQQTPGQGLQFLFEYFSETQRNKGNFPGRFSGRQFSNSRSEMNVSTLELGDSALYLCASSPTGTSGKYEQYFGPGTRLTVT.

The gene calls are TRBV6-1 and TRBJ2-3, with 8 bases that match TRBD2. CDR1 is MNHNS, CDR2 SASEGT, per germline. V lost 2 bases, J lost 0 bases, and 1 base stayed unmatched. CDR3 size: 15 residues. The CDR3 DNA reads TGTGCCAGCAGTGAACTAGCGGGTAGCACAGATACGCAGTATTTT. Translation: CASSELAGSTDTQYF.

The chain uses TRBV11-2 and TRBJ2-1; 7 bases agree with TRBD1. The CDR3 spans 16 residues. V trimming: 1 base; J trimming: 3 bases; junction bases outside the gene matches: 6. Germline V gene data show CDR1 as SGHAT and CDR2 as FQNNGV. The CDR3 DNA reads as TGTGCCAGCAGCTTAGTTGGGCAGGGGGTCTACAATGAGCAGTTCTTC. It is translated as CASSLVGQGVYNEQFF.

This clone was observed a single time. The chain is built from TRBV9 and TRBJ2-3; 8 bases agree with TRBD2. The CDR3 is 15 amino acids. Germline CDR1 reads SGDLS; CDR2 reads YYNGEE. J was trimmed by 3 bases and V by 1 base; bases with no gene match: 4. The CDR3: CASSVIGTSTDTQYF. CDR3 nucleotides: TGTGCCAGCAGCGTAATCGGGACTAGTACAGATACGCAGTATTTT.

The V gene is TRBV10-3, the J gene TRBJ2-7; D uncertain. Germline V gene sequence: CDR1 ENHRY, CDR2 SYGVKD. V lost 2 bases and J lost 2, with 7 bases in between. CDR3 length: 13 amino acids. CDR3 DNA sequence: TGTGCCATCAGTGAGCCGAACACCTACGAGCAGTACTTC. It encodes CAISEPNTYEQYF.

The CDR3 sequence is CATSRGGGSNQPQHF. CDR3 DNA: TGTGCCACCAGCAGAGGAGGGGGAAGCAATCAGCCCCAGCATTTT. The J gene is TRBJ1-5, the V gene TRBV15, with D possibly matching TRBD1 (6 bases). From germline, CDR1 is LNHNV and CDR2 YYDKDF (reference sequence). Trimming stripped 1 base from V and 1 base from J, with 8 bases between. The CDR3 consists of 15 residues.

The chain combines TRBV6-6 with TRBJ2-5; 9 nucleotides line up with TRBD2. CDR3 size: 15 residues. After removal of 6 bases from V and 6 bases from J, the junction contained 11 bases not matched to a gene. Germline CDR1 and CDR2: MNHNY and SVGAGI (reference sequence). The CDR3 spells CASSSGAGGKKTQYF. CDR3 coding DNA: TGTGCCAGCAGCTCCGGGGCGGGAGGGAAGAAGACCCAGTACTTC.

The V call is TRBV10-3, the J call TRBJ2-3, with 8 bases matching TRBD2. V trimming: 4 bases; J trimming: 2 bases; junction bases outside the gene matches: 5. From germline, CDR1 is ENHRY and CDR2 SYGVKD. The CDR3 is 15 amino acids. CDR3 DNA: TGTGCCATCAGTGCCTCAGCGGGAGACACAGATACGCAGTATTTT. Protein sequence: CAISASAGDTDTQYF.

J is TRBJ2-2 and V is TRBV28; 9 bases fit TRBD1. This CDR3 comprises 15 residues. In germline, CDR1 is MDHEN, CDR2 SYDVKM. The ends lost 6 bases at V and 4 bases at J; junction bases unmatched: 6. The CDR3 is CASRTGQGSTGELFF. Written as DNA, the CDR3 is TGTGCCAGCAGGACCGGACAGGGGAGCACCGGGGAGCTGTTTTTT.

The V call is TRBV5-1, the J call TRBJ1-2; tentatively, D is TRBD1 (6 bases). V was cut by 1 base and J by 6 bases, with 25 bases left in between. Germline-derived CDR1 and CDR2 are SGHRS and YFSETQ. The CDR3 spans 18 residues. The CDR3 DNA is TGCGCCAGCAGCTTGCCGTGGGGGGGCACGGGCCTAGGCGATGGCTACACCTTC. It specifies CASSLPWGGTGLGDGYTF.

This chain connects TRBV11-2 to TRBJ2-7; possible D gene TRBD2, 5 bases. Trimming removed 3 bases from V and 5 bases from J, with 14 bases in between. This CDR3 is built from 14 residues. In germline, CDR1 is SGHAT, CDR2 FQNNGV. The CDR3: CASSLWTPGDEQYF. The CDR3 DNA reads TGTGCCAGCAGCTTGTGGACTCCTGGGGACGAGCAGTACTTC.

This clone appeared once. The chain links TRBV1 to TRBJ2-7; the D call TRBD2 from the table was never checked on the DNA. TRBV1 is designated a pseudogene. CDR3 length: 16 amino acids. CDR3: CTDTFGQREDSYEQYF. The CDR3 coding sequence is TGCACCGATACGTTCGGCCAGAGAGAGGACTCCTACGAGCAGTACTTC.

J is TRBJ2-2 and V is TRBV5-1, with D hard to call. The germline V gene encodes CDR1 SGHRS and CDR2 YFSETQ. This CDR3 is built from 16 residues. Trimming pared 4 bases from V and 6 bases from J, leaving 19 bases between. CDR3 in DNA: TGCGCCAGCAGCCCGCACCTCACTACCGTCGCCGGGGAGCTGTTTTTT. Its translation is CASSPHLTTVAGELFF.

The rearrangement links TRBV7-9 to TRBJ2-5; D possibly corresponds to TRBD1 (6 bases). V was clipped by 10 bases and J by 2 bases, with 14 bases between them. The CDR3 consists of 13 residues. Germline lookup yields CDR1 SEHNR and CDR2 FQNEAQ (reference sequence). In DNA form, the CDR3 reads TGTGCCACCTCCGGGACAACGCAAGAGACCCAGTACTTC. It specifies CATSGTTQETQYF.

The chain joins TRBV7-8 to TRBJ2-5; 14 nucleotides match TRBD2. The trim removed 4 bases at V and 4 bases at J, leaving 2 bases unmatched. From germline, CDR1 is SGHVS and CDR2 FQNEAQ. The CDR3 is 15 residues long. DNA of the CDR3: TGTGCCAGCAGCTCGGGACTAGCGGGAGCAGAGACCCAGTACTTC. It codes for CASSSGLAGAETQYF. Full variable domain (outside the CDR3, taken from reference TRBV7-8 and TRBJ2-5): GAGVSQSPRYKVAKRGQDVALRCDPISGHVSLFWYQQALGQGPEFLTYFQNEAQLDKSGLPSDRFFAERPEGSVSTLKIQRTQQEDSAVYLCASSSGLAGAETQYFGPGTRLLVL.

This clone was counted once. V and J are TRBV2 and TRBJ2-1; the match to TRBD2 covers 8 bases. The CDR3 has 15 amino acids. J gave up 3 bases and V 4 bases, and 5 bases lay outside the gene matches. Germline CDR1 reads SNHLY; CDR2 reads FYNNEI. The CDR3 DNA is TGTGCCAGCAGTGCGGCCGGGACTAGCTACAATGAGCAGTTCTTC. This codes for CASSAAGTSYNEQFF.

The genes are TRBV5-4 and TRBJ2-7; TRBD2 aligns across 10 bases. Per germline, CDR1 SGHNT and CDR2 YYREEE (reference sequence). Germline trimming cut 4 bases from V and 3 bases from J; bases unmatched to any gene: 7. CDR3 length: 15 amino acids. CDR3 protein: CASSRRGLASYEQYF. The CDR3 DNA follows: TGTGCCAGCAGCCGAAGGGGACTAGCGAGCTACGAGCAGTACTTC.

This chain connects TRBV10-3 to TRBJ2-1; 8 nucleotides agree with TRBD2. V was pared by 11 bases and J by 2 bases, with 11 bases of the junction left unmatched. CDR3 length: 15 residues. Germline assignment: CDR1 ENHRY and CDR2 SYGVKD. The CDR3 nucleotides are TGTGCCGCCAACCCCCGGGAGGGCCCCTACAATGAGCAGTTCTTC. Translated: CAANPREGPYNEQFF.

The V call is TRBV2, the J call TRBJ2-5; the match to TRBD1 covers 8 bases. Germline CDR1 and CDR2: SNHLY and FYNNEI. The CDR3 is 14 amino acids. After removal of 6 bases from V and 4 bases from J, the junction contained 7 bases not matched to a gene. In DNA form, the CDR3 reads TGTGCCAGCAGCGGACAGGGATCAGGAGAGACCCAGTACTTC. Translation gives CASSGQGSGETQYF.

The DNA of the CDR3 is TGTGCCAGCAGCTTAGGATCTAGCGGGAGTCGCCCCTACAATGAGCAGTTCTTC. The encoded protein is CASSLGSSGSRPYNEQFF. The rearrangement uses TRBV11-2 and TRBJ2-1; the match to TRBD2 covers 10 bases. The CDR3 covers 18 residues. In germline, CDR1 is SGHAT, CDR2 FQNNGV. V was pared by 1 base and J by 2 bases, with 8 bases of the junction left unmatched.

Turning to this clone: Other DNA sequences in the sample encode the same CDR3. V is TRBV7-8 and J is TRBJ2-1; 10 bases map to TRBD1. J gave up 5 bases and V 3 bases, and 4 bases lay outside the gene matches. Germline values: CDR1 SGHVS, CDR2 FQNEAQ. This CDR3 is 15 amino acids long. The CDR3 region is CASSFRDRGNNEQFF. CDR3 DNA: TGTGCCAGCAGCTTTAGGGACAGGGGAAACAATGAGCAGTTCTTC.

The chain combines TRBV6-1 with TRBJ2-7, with D possibly matching TRBD2 (6 bases). Trimming cost V 5 bases and J 5 bases, with 13 bases left between them. Germline CDR1 reads MNHNS; CDR2 reads SASEGT. The CDR3 is 13 residues long. CDR3 DNA: TGTGCCAGCAGTTCCCCCGGGGGAGACGAGCAGTACTTC. Its protein product is CASSSPGGDEQYF.

V usage is TRBV19 and J usage is TRBJ1-1; the D gene is possibly TRBD1 (5 bases). CDR3 length equals 14 residues. Trimming took 7 bases from V and 4 from J, leaving 16 bases between them. Germline CDR1 is LNHDA and CDR2 is SQIVND (reference sequence). The CDR3 protein is CASTNFGGSTEAFF. CDR3 DNA: TGTGCCAGTACTAATTTTGGGGGGTCCACTGAAGCTTTCTTT.